These 19 T cell receptor beta chains came from one sample sequenced in a study of T cell responses to AZD1222 COVID-19 vaccine. Measured with immunoSEQ multiplex PCR; TCRdb has only the in-frame clones, and not every one. The repertoire holds about 170,000 clones, roughly 89% seen once, with more than 1.5% in the top ten. The material sequenced was peripheral blood, taken on day 0 of AZD1222 vaccination. The receptor set was obtained from an adult in good health.

The genes are TRBV5-1 and TRBJ2-5, with D perhaps being TRBD1 or TRBD2 (5 bases each). V gave up 4 bases and J gave up 5 bases, with 24 bases separating them. The V gene's germline CDR1 is SGHRS and CDR2 YFSETQ. The length of the CDR3 is 17 residues. The CDR3 sequence is CASSPAPGPLMGETQYF. The CDR3 nucleotides read TGCGCCAGCAGCCCGGCTCCGGGACCCCTCATGGGGGAGACCCAGTACTTC. The variable domain in full, with the rest retrieved from reference TRBV5-1 and TRBJ2-5, is KAGVTQTPRYLIKTRGQQVTLSCSPISGHRSVSWYQQTPGQGLQFLFEYFSETQRNKGNFPGRFSGRQFSNSRSEMNVSTLELGDSALYLCASSPAPGPLMGETQYFGPGTRLLVL.

V is TRBV11-2 and J is TRBJ2-1; 7 bases map to TRBD2. This CDR3 contains 16 residues. With V trimmed by 2 bases and J by 7 bases, 11 bases remained unmatched. The germline gives CDR1 SGHAT, CDR2 FQNNGV. In DNA, the CDR3 is TGTGCCAGCAGCTTATCGGCGGGAGTGGTAGGTAATGAGCAGTTCTTC. The encoded protein is CASSLSAGVVGNEQFF. Together with reference TRBV11-2 and TRBJ2-1, the CDR3 gives the full variable domain: EAGVAQSPRYKIIEKRQSVAFWCNPISGHATLYWYQQILGQGPKLLIQFQNNGVVDDSQLPKDRFSAERLKGVDSTLKIQPAKLEDSAVYLCASSLSAGVVGNEQFFGPGTRLTVL.

The chain joins TRBV25-1 to TRBJ1-2, with D unresolved. Germline V CDR1 and CDR2: MGHDK, SYGVNS. The CDR3 has 13 residues. Trimming removed 2 bases at V and 6 bases at J, with 10 bases between. The CDR3 region is CASSERLMDGYTF. The DNA for the CDR3 is TGTGCCAGCAGTGAAAGGTTAATGGATGGCTACACCTTC.

CDR3 DNA sequence: TGTGCCAGCAGCCAAGGCAGGGAGTATGGCTACACCTTC. Its translation: CASSQGREYGYTF. This chain links TRBV4-2 with TRBJ1-2, with D tentatively TRBD1 (5 bases). The germline V and J ends were trimmed by 1 base and 5 bases, with 8 bases remaining between them. Looked up from germline, CDR1 is LGHNA and CDR2 is YNFKEQ. This CDR3 has 13 residues.

The count of this clone is one. V and J are TRBV5-1 and TRBJ1-5; D is ambiguous. This CDR3 has 15 amino acids. Trimming stripped 1 base from V and 5 bases from J, with 13 bases between. Germline V gene sequence: CDR1 SGHRS, CDR2 YFSETQ. The CDR3 spells CASSLSGIAHQPQHF. The DNA for the CDR3 is TGCGCCAGCAGCTTGTCCGGTATAGCACATCAGCCCCAGCATTTT.

The chain combines TRBV10-2 with TRBJ2-2; D not certain. V was clipped by 2 bases and J by 4 bases, with 11 bases between them. Germline V gives CDR1 WSHSY, CDR2 SAAADI. CDR3 size: 15 residues. The chain's CDR3 is CASSEPGQVTGELFF. CDR3 nucleotide sequence: TGCGCCAGCAGTGAGCCCGGCCAGGTCACCGGGGAGCTGTTTTTT.

The V call is TRBV9, the J call TRBJ1-6; 7 bases line up with TRBD1. The V and J ends lost 2 bases and 0 bases, in that order; junction bases with no gene match: 2. Germline CDR1 is SGDLS and CDR2 is YYNGEE. The CDR3 runs to 16 residues. Here the CDR3 reads CASSVRDSSYNSPLHF. The CDR3 DNA sequence: TGTGCCAGCAGCGTCCGGGACAGCTCCTATAATTCACCCCTCCACTTT.

The rearrangement uses TRBV19 and TRBJ2-5, with 8 bases lining up with TRBD1. CDR1 is LNHDA and CDR2 is SQIVND in the germline V gene (reference sequence). Unmatched junction bases numbered 15, after V lost 10 bases and J lost 5 bases. The length of the CDR3 is 15 residues. The DNA for the CDR3 is TGTGCCACTCGGCGGAGGACAGGGTTTCAGGAGACCCAGTACTTC. It encodes CATRRRTGFQETQYF.

This clone occurred a few times. The chain is built from TRBV5-6 and TRBJ2-6; 7 bases align to TRBD1. The CDR3 is 15 amino acids. After removal of 5 bases from V and 4 bases from J, the junction contained 6 bases not matched to a gene. Germline-derived CDR1 and CDR2 are SGHDT and YYEEEE. CDR3 DNA: TGTGCCAGCAGGACGAGGGGGCAAGGGGCCAACGTCCTGACTTTC. Protein sequence: CASRTRGQGANVLTF. Looking up the rest from reference TRBV5-6 and TRBJ2-6 gives the full variable domain: DAGVTQSPTHLIKTRGQQVTLRCSPKSGHDTVSWYQQALGQGPQFIFQYYEEEERQRGNFPDRFSGHQFPNYSSELNVNALLLGDSALYLCASRTRGQGANVLTFGAGSRLTVL.

The genes are TRBV2 and TRBJ1-6; D is ambiguous. Trimming pared 6 bases from V and 14 bases from J, leaving 20 bases between. Germline-derived CDR1 and CDR2 are SNHLY and FYNNEI. The CDR3 runs to 14 residues. The CDR3 protein is CASSFDSVSRSLHF. The DNA of the CDR3 is TGTGCCAGCAGCTTCGACTCAGTATCGAGGTCCCTCCACTTT. Drawing the rest from reference TRBV2 and TRBJ1-6, the complete variable domain is EPEVTQTPSHQVTQMGQEVILRCVPISNHLYFYWYRQILGQKVEFLVSFYNNEISEKSEIFDDQFSVERPDGSNFTLKIRSTKLEDSAMYFCASSFDSVSRSLHFGNGTRLTVT.

Points on this clone: This sample also contains other DNA sequences that code for the same CDR3. The chain has TRBV10-2 and TRBJ2-7, with 9 bases lining up with TRBD1. This CDR3 contains 13 residues. Germline CDR1 is WSHSY and CDR2 is SAAADI. Trimming cost V 6 bases and J 3 bases; bases outside gene matches: 3. The CDR3 spells CASRGTGSYEQYF. Here the CDR3 DNA reads TGCGCCAGCAGGGGGACAGGGAGCTACGAGCAGTACTTC.

Only one count was recorded for this clone. The genes are TRBV18 and TRBJ1-1; D perhaps matches TRBD1 (5 bases). The ends were cut back, 6 bases at V and 4 bases at J, with 12 bases in the middle. From germline, CDR1 is KGHSH and CDR2 LQKENI. This CDR3 contains 13 residues. The CDR3 DNA sequence: TGTGCCAGCTCGGCGGGGGGACGCACTGAAGCTTTCTTT. It specifies CASSAGGRTEAFF.

The gene calls are TRBV5-1 and TRBJ1-1; D remains ambiguous. V lost 8 bases, J lost 4 bases, and 15 bases lay in between. CDR3 size: 13 residues. CDR1 is SGHRS, CDR2 YFSETQ, per germline. CDR3 bases: TGCGCCAGTTCCCGGGAAATCGGCACTGAAGCTTTCTTT. This sequence encodes CASSREIGTEAFF. Complete variable domain (other parts from reference TRBV5-1 and TRBJ1-1): KAGVTQTPRYLIKTRGQQVTLSCSPISGHRSVSWYQQTPGQGLQFLFEYFSETQRNKGNFPGRFSGRQFSNSRSEMNVSTLELGDSALYLCASSREIGTEAFFGQGTRLTVV.

V and J are TRBV10-3 and TRBJ1-5; D is unresolved. V lost 4 bases to trimming and J lost 6 bases, with 7 bases between them. Germline V CDR1 and CDR2: ENHRY, SYGVKD. This CDR3 has 12 amino acids. The CDR3 protein is CAISAGGQPQHF. CDR3 nucleotide sequence: TGTGCCATCAGTGCGGGCGGTCAGCCCCAGCATTTT.

The rearrangement uses TRBV2 and TRBJ2-7, with D possibly being TRBD1 or TRBD2 (5 bases each). The germline V gene has CDR1 SNHLY and CDR2 FYNNEI. The CDR3 is made up of 14 amino acids. Trimming left V 7 bases short and J 3 bases short, with 16 bases between. CDR3 DNA sequence: TGTGCCAGCATGGGGGAGAACGTAGGCTACGAGCAGTACTTC. Translated, it gives CASMGENVGYEQYF.

This chain connects TRBV2 to TRBJ1-3; the match to TRBD1 covers 8 bases. V was pared by 2 bases and J by 3 bases, with 6 bases of the junction left unmatched. This CDR3 is built from 16 residues. Germline CDR1 is SNHLY and CDR2 is FYNNEI. The CDR3 sequence is CASSERTGTLGNTIYF. CDR3 bases: TGTGCCAGCAGTGAAAGGACAGGGACACTTGGAAACACCATATATTTT.

The V gene is TRBV9, the J gene TRBJ2-3; D is possibly TRBD1 or TRBD2 (5 bases each). The CDR3 is made up of 16 amino acids. The germline V and J ends were trimmed by 4 bases and 2 bases, with 17 bases remaining between them. Germline V gene lookup returns CDR1 SGDLS and CDR2 YYNGEE. The CDR3 protein is CASSLIPEGTTDTQYF. Written as DNA, the CDR3 is TGTGCCAGCAGCCTCATCCCTGAGGGGACCACAGATACGCAGTATTTT.

This chain links TRBV11-3 with TRBJ2-5, with unresolved D. The germline V gene encodes CDR1 SGHNT and CDR2 YENEEA. CDR3 length: 13 residues. Trimming took off 5 bases at V and 1 base at J, with 8 bases between the two ends. The CDR3 DNA reads TGTGCCAGCAGCCGAGACGTCCAAGAGACCCAGTACTTC. It translates to CASSRDVQETQYF.

This clone was observed a few times. The J gene is TRBJ2-2, the V gene TRBV29-1; D is ambiguous. The CDR3 is 14 amino acids. The germline V gene has CDR1 SQVTM and CDR2 ANQGSEA. V was trimmed by 4 bases and J by 5 bases, leaving 14 bases between them. The CDR3 DNA reads as TGCAGCGTTGGGCAATCCTTGGGAACCGGGGAGCTGTTTTTT. It encodes CSVGQSLGTGELFF.